The 16 T cell receptor beta chains listed next were all sequenced from one sample in a study of T-cell reconstitution after alpha-beta-depleted transplantation in children. Preparing the TCRbeta library involved the use of unique molecular identifiers. TCRdb recomputed calls from the PCR reads with MiXCR, one row per CDR3 protein. The repertoire holds hundreds of thousands of distinct CDR3 sequences, with about 10% as singletons. Sequencing used PBMCs, obtained before TCRalphabeta/CD19-depleted stem cell transplant. Receptors were obtained from a child aged 2 to 15 with inherited bone marrow failure, due to receive a stem cell transplant.

The table lists this clonotype with many counts. The chain couples TRBV20-1 to TRBJ2-1; D perhaps matches TRBD1 (7 bases). The CDR3 sequence is 14 residues long. Germline CDR1 reads DFQATT; CDR2 reads SNEGSKA (reference sequence). V was cut by 6 bases and J by 4 bases, with 16 bases left in between. The CDR3 loop reads CSAPTGEVYNEQFF. In DNA form, the CDR3 reads TGCAGTGCGCCAACAGGGGAGGTTTACAATGAGCAGTTCTTC.

This clonotype was recorded at least ten times. This chain links TRBV5-1 with TRBJ2-5, with TRBD2 matching over 11 bases. The germline gives CDR1 SGHRS, CDR2 YFSETQ. CDR3 length equals 14 residues. The J segment lost 5 bases and the V segment lost 6 bases, leaving 6 bases of the junction unmatched. Here the CDR3 DNA reads TGCGCCAGCACCCTCACTAGCGGGAGTGAGACCCAGTACTTC. Translation: CASTLTSGSETQYF.

This clonotype was counted many times. The chain combines TRBV25-1 with TRBJ2-2; D gene uncertain. This CDR3 is built from 14 residues. CDR1 is MGHDK and CDR2 is SYGVNS in the germline V gene. V lost 5 bases and J lost 3, with 10 bases in between. The DNA of the CDR3 is TGTGCCAGCAGTCAGGACCGATACACCGGGGAGCTGTTTTTT. Protein sequence: CASSQDRYTGELFF.

This clonotype was found many times. The gene calls are TRBV7-2 and TRBJ2-1; 7 positions match TRBD1. Germline CDR1 reads SGHTA; CDR2 reads FQGNSA. This CDR3 spans 16 amino acids. V shed 5 bases, J shed 0 bases, and the junction held 7 bases outside the gene matches. In nucleotides, the CDR3 is TGTGCCAGCAGCACAAGGACAGGAAGCTCCTACAATGAGCAGTTCTTC. This sequence encodes CASSTRTGSSYNEQFF.

This clonotype was detected many times. This chain connects TRBV24-1 to TRBJ2-1; unclear D gene. Looked up from germline, CDR1 is KGHDR and CDR2 is SFDVKD. The CDR3 length is 16 residues. With 4 bases removed from V and 9 bases from J, the gap between germline ends came to 21 bases. The CDR3 region is CATSESADLGPSEQFF. The CDR3 DNA reads as TGTGCCACCAGTGAAAGCGCGGACCTCGGGCCTAGTGAGCAGTTCTTC.

The table lists this clonotype with many counts. The rearrangement uses TRBV3-1 and TRBJ1-4; the D is unclear. Trimming cost V 4 bases and J 3 bases, with 9 bases left between them. Looked up from germline, CDR1 is LGHDT and CDR2 is YNNKEL (reference sequence). The CDR3 covers 14 residues. The CDR3, as DNA: TGTGCCAGCAGCCCGGAACCATCTAATGAAAAACTGTTTTTT. Its protein product is CASSPEPSNEKLFF.

This clonotype was detected ten times or more. This chain joins TRBV27 and TRBJ1-2; 7 positions match TRBD1. J was trimmed by 0 bases and V by 2 bases; bases with no gene match: 0. Germline CDR1 is MNHEY and CDR2 is SMNVEV (reference sequence). The CDR3 is 14 residues long. The CDR3 DNA reads TGTGCCAGCAGTTTAGGGACAGCTAACTATGGCTACACCTTC. Its translation is CASSLGTANYGYTF.

The chain has TRBV19 and TRBJ2-1, with TRBD2 identical over 9 bases. With V trimmed by 7 bases and J by 1 base, 5 bases remained unmatched. CDR1 LNHDA and CDR2 SQIVND come from the germline V gene (reference sequence). The CDR3 is 15 residues long. The CDR3 loop is CASNRGLASYNEQFF. CDR3 sequence (DNA): TGTGCCAGTAATAGGGGACTAGCTTCCTACAATGAGCAGTTCTTC.

The chain recombines TRBV27 with TRBJ2-3, with TRBD2 matching over 7 bases. V shed 8 bases, J shed 4 bases, and the junction held 9 bases outside the gene matches. The CDR3 spans 14 residues. Germline CDR1 reads MNHEY; CDR2 reads SMNVEV (reference sequence). The CDR3 spells CASASKGRADTQYF. The CDR3 DNA is TGTGCCAGCGCCAGTAAGGGGAGGGCAGATACGCAGTATTTT.

This clonotype was observed at least ten times. V gene TRBV7-9 combines with J gene TRBJ2-1; 11 bases match TRBD2. The CDR3 extends over 14 amino acids. J was trimmed by 8 bases and V by 3 bases; bases with no gene match: 3. CDR1 is SEHNR, CDR2 FQNEAQ, per germline (reference sequence). As DNA, the CDR3 is TGTGCCAGCAGCTTGATAGCGGGAGGGCATGAGCAGTTCTTC. Its protein product is CASSLIAGGHEQFF.

The chain couples TRBV11-2 to TRBJ2-7, with 10 nucleotides matching TRBD1. Germline CDR1 and CDR2: SGHAT and FQNNGV. V lost 8 bases and J lost 4; bases outside the gene matches: 11. This CDR3 is built from 15 residues. DNA of the CDR3: TGTGCCAGCCTCAATTCGGGGACAGGGGTATACGAGCAGTACTTC. This gives the protein CASLNSGTGVYEQYF. The full variable domain, completed using reference TRBV11-2 and TRBJ2-7, is EAGVAQSPRYKIIEKRQSVAFWCNPISGHATLYWYQQILGQGPKLLIQFQNNGVVDDSQLPKDRFSAERLKGVDSTLKIQPAKLEDSAVYLCASLNSGTGVYEQYFGPGTRLTVT.

As to this clonotype: Being one base from a much bigger clone, this may be a read error. Likely a read error: the CDR3 ends without its conserved phenylalanine or tryptophan. The chain has TRBV27 and TRBJ2-3, with 7 nucleotides matching TRBD2. The junction had 5 bases not matched to a gene; V was cut back by 5 bases and J by 0 bases. Germline V gene sequence: CDR1 MNHEY, CDR2 SMNVEV (reference sequence). The CDR3 is 15 residues long. CDR3 protein: CASSPWDYSTDTQYY. The CDR3 nucleotides are TGTGCCAGCAGTCCCTGGGACTATAGCACAGATACGCAGTATTAT.

Many counts were recorded for this clonotype. A junction end diverges from the germline sequence, so it may reflect a read error. The rearrangement joins TRBV6-5 to TRBJ2-5, with D hard to call. CDR1 and CDR2 from the germline V gene are MNHEY and SVGAGI. The CDR3 has 13 residues. The CDR3, as DNA: TGTGCCAGCACTTACCCACGGTCAGGGACCCAGTACTTC. Translating it yields CASTYPRSGTQYF.

This clonotype was counted at least ten times. The chain has TRBV7-9 and TRBJ2-3; the match to TRBD2 covers 9 bases. The CDR3 runs to 14 residues. Trimming cost V 8 bases and J 2 bases; bases outside gene matches: 5. Germline assignment: CDR1 SEHNR and CDR2 FQNEAQ (reference sequence). CDR3 loop: CASQQREDTDTQYF. The CDR3 nucleotides read TGTGCCAGCCAACAGCGGGAGGACACAGATACGCAGTATTTT. Full variable domain (remainder filled in from reference TRBV7-9 and TRBJ2-3): DTGVSQNPRHKITKRGQNVTFRCDPISEHNRLYWYRQTLGQGPEFLTYFQNEAQLEKSRLLSDRFSAERPKGSFSTLEIQRTEQGDSAMYLCASQQREDTDTQYFGPGTRLTVL.

This clonotype appeared many times. This chain joins TRBV3-1 and TRBJ2-2, with a weak D call TRBD2 (5 bases). The V end was cut by 3 bases, the J end by 8 bases, with 7 bases between. Looked up from germline, CDR1 is LGHDT and CDR2 is YNNKEL (reference sequence). The CDR3 totals 12 residues. The CDR3 reads CASSHRGGELFF. DNA for the CDR3: TGTGCCAGCAGCCACCGGGGAGGGGAGCTGTTTTTT.

This clonotype came up a few times. The chain carries TRBV4-3 and TRBJ2-1; a possible D gene is TRBD2 (6 bases). CDR3 size: 16 residues. V dropped 2 bases and J dropped 4 bases, with 15 bases sitting between them. From germline, CDR1 is LGHNA and CDR2 YSLEER. In DNA form, the CDR3 reads TGCGCCAGCAGCCAAAATTTCGGGACTCCATACAATGAGCAGTTCTTC. Translation gives CASSQNFGTPYNEQFF.